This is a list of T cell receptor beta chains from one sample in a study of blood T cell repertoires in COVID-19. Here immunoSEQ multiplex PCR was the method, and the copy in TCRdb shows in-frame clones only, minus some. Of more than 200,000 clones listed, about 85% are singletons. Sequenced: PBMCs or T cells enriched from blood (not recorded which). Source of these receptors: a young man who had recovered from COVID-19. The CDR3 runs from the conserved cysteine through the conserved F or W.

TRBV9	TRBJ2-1	CASSGNFGEQFF
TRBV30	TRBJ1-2	CAWSVAYGYTF
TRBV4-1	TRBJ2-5	CASSHTGAGQETQYF
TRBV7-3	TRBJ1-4	CASSPSEGPDGKLFF
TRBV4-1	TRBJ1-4	CASSQARAGDQSSTNEKLFF
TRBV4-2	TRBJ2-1	CASSQAGGVSYNEQFF
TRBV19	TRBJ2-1	CASSGRLYNEQFF
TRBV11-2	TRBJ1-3	CASSLQGTGNTIYF
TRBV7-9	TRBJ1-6	CASSLTPSRILTNSPLHF
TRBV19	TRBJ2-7	CASSMVPSGSYEQYF
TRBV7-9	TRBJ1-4	CASSLALNRVEKLFF
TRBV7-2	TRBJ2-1	CASSLVPASPKRFF
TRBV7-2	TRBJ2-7	CASSPRQGAYEQYF
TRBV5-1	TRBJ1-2	CASSPQGERGYTF
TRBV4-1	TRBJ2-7	CASSQDPAGPSEAQYF
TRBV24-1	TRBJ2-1	CATSDPGGAFHEQFF
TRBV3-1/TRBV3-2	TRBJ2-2	CASSSITGTGELFF
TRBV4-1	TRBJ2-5	CASSQEQGRQTQYF
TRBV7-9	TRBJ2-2	CASSLQGNTGELFF
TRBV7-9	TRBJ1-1	CASSRRGMNTEAFF
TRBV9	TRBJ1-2	CASSVAFGTGAYGYTF
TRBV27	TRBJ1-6	CASSTAGQGRNSPLHF
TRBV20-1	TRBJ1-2	CSVLTAYGYTF
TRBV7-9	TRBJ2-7	CASSPNYEQYF
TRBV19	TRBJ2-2	CASSGPVQAGELFF
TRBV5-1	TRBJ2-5	CASSLGGRVGETQYF
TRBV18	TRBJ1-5	CASSAWDRNQPQHF
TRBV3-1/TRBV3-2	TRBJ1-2	CASSLDRNYGYTF
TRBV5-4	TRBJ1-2	CASSGRDYYGYTF
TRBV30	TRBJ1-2	CASTDRGYGYTF
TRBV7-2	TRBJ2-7	CASSLATSGYYEQYF
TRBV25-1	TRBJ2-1	CASSEYGAQLRYNEQFF
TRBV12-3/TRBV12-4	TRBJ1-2	CASSKTDYGYTF
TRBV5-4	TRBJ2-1	CASSLAGLAGGSYNEQFF
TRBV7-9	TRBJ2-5	CASSYIRLIAYRETQYF